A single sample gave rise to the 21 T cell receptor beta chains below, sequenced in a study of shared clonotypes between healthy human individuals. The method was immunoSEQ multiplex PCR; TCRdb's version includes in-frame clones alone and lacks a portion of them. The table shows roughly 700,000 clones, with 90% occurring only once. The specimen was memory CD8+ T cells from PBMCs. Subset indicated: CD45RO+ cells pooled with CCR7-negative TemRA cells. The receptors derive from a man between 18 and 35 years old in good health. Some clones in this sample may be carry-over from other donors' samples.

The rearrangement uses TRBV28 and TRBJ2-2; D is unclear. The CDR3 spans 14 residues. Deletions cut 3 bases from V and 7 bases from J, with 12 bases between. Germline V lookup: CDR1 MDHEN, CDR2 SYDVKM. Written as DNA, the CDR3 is TGTGCCAGCAGTTTGCGAAATCTAGGCGGGGAGCTGTTTTTT. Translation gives CASSLRNLGGELFF.

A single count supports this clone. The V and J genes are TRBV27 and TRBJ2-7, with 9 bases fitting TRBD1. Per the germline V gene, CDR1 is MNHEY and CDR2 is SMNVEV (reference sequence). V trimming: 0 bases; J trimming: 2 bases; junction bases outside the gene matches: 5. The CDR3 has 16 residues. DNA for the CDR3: TGTGCCAGCAGTTTATCGAACAGGGGGCGCGCCTACGAGCAGTACTTC. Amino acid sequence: CASSLSNRGRAYEQYF.

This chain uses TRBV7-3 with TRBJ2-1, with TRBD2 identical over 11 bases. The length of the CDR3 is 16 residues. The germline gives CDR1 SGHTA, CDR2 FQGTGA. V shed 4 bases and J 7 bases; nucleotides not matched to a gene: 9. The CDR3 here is CASSSSGRLAGNEQFF. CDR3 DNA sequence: TGTGCCAGCAGCTCTAGCGGGAGGTTAGCCGGAAATGAGCAGTTCTTC.

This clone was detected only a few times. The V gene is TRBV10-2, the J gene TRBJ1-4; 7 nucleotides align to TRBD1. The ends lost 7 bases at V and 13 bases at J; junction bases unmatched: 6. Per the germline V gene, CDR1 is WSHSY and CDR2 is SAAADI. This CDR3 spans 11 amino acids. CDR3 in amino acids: CASKNRGRLFF. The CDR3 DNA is TGCGCCAGCAAAAACAGGGGAAGACTGTTTTTT.

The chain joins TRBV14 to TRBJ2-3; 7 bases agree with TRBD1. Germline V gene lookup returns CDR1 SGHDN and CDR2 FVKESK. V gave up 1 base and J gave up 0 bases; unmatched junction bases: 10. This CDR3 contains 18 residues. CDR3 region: CASSQGPKGASSTDTQYF. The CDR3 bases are TGTGCCAGCAGCCAAGGCCCTAAGGGGGCATCTAGCACAGATACGCAGTATTTT.

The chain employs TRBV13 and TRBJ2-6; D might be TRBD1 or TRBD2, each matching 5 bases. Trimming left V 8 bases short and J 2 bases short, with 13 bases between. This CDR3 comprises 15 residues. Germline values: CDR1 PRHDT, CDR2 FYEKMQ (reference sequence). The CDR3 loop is CASLPRGAGANVLTF. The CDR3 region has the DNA TGTGCCAGCCTCCCCCGAGGGGCTGGGGCCAACGTCCTGACTTTC.

CDR3 sequence reads: CASRWTGGSYEQYF. The CDR3 DNA reads TGTGCCAGCAGGTGGACAGGGGGCTCCTACGAGCAGTACTTC. The chain uses TRBV2 and TRBJ2-7, with TRBD1 identical over 10 bases. V gave up 6 bases and J gave up 0 bases; unmatched junction bases: 2. The CDR3 length is 14 residues. CDR1 and CDR2 (germline): SNHLY, FYNNEI.

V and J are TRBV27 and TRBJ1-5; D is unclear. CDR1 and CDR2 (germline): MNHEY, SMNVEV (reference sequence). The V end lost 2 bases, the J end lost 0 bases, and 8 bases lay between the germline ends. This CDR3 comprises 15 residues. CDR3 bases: TGTGCCAGCAGTTTAATGGGTTTTAGCAATCAGCCCCAGCATTTT. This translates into CASSLMGFSNQPQHF.

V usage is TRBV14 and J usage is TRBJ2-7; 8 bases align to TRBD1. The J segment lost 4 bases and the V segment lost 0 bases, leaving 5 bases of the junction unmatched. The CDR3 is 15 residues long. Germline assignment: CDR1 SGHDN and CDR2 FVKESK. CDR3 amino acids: CASSQEGDRGYEQYF. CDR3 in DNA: TGTGCCAGCAGCCAAGAAGGAGACAGGGGTTACGAGCAGTACTTC.

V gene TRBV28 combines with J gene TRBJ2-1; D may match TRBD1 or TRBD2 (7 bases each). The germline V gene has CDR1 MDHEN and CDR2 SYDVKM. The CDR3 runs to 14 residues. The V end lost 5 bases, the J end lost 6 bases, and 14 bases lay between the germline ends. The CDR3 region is CASSQGGGGNEQFF. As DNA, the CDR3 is TGTGCCAGCAGTCAGGGGGGAGGGGGCAATGAGCAGTTCTTC.

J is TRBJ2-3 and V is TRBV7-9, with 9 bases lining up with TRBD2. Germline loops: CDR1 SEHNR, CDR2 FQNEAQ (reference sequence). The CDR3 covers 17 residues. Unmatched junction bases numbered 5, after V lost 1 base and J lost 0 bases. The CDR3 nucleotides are TGTGCCAGCAGCTTAGGGGATAGCGGGAGCAGCACAGATACGCAGTATTTT. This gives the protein CASSLGDSGSSTDTQYF.

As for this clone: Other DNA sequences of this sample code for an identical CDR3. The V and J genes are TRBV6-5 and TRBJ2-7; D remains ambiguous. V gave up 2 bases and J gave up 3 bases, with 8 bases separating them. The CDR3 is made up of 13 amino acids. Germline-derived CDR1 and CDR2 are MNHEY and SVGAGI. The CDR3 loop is CASSYRVGYEQYF. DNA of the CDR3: TGTGCCAGCAGTTACAGGGTAGGCTACGAGCAGTACTTC.

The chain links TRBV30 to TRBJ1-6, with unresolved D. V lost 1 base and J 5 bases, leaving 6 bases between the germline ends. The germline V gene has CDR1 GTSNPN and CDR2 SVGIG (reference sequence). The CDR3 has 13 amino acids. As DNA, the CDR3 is TGTGCCTGGAGTGGTCAGCATAATTCACCCCTCCACTTT. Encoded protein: CAWSGQHNSPLHF.

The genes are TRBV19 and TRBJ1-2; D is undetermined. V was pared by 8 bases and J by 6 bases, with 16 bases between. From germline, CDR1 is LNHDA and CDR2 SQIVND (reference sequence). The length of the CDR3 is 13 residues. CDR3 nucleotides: TGTGCCAGTTCCTTTGGAGGAAAAGATGGCTACACCTTC. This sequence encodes CASSFGGKDGYTF.

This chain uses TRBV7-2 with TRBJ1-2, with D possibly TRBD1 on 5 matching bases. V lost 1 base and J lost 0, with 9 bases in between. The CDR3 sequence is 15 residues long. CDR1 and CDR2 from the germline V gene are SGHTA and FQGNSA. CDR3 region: CASSLVGAANYGYTF. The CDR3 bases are TGTGCCAGCAGCTTAGTCGGGGCGGCTAACTATGGCTACACCTTC.

The CDR3 DNA reads as TGTGCCAGCAGTTTAAGATGGGACTATGAGCAGTTCTTC. This encodes CASSLRWDYEQFF. The genes are TRBV27 and TRBJ2-1, with D perhaps TRBD2 (6 bases). V was shortened by 2 bases and J by 8 bases, with 10 bases between the two germline ends. CDR1 is MNHEY and CDR2 is SMNVEV in the germline V gene (reference sequence). The CDR3 is made up of 13 amino acids.

The chain's CDR3 is CASSLGGHLYEQYF. In DNA form, the CDR3 reads TGTGCCAGCAGCTTGGGAGGGCACCTATACGAGCAGTACTTC. This chain joins TRBV7-9 and TRBJ2-7; 7 bases line up with TRBD2. Germline V gene data show CDR1 as SEHNR and CDR2 as FQNEAQ (reference sequence). The CDR3 runs to 14 residues. The V gene end was trimmed by 3 bases and the J gene end by 4 bases; junction bases not matched to a gene: 6.

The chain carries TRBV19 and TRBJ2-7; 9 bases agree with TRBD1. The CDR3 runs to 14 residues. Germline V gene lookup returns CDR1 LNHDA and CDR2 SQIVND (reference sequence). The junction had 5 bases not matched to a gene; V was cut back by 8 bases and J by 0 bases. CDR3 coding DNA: TGTGCCAGTTCCAGGGACAGGGACTCCTACGAGCAGTACTTC. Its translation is CASSRDRDSYEQYF.

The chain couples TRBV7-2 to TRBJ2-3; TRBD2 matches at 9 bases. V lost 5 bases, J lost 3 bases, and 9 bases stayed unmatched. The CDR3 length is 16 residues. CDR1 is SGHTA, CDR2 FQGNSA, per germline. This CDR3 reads CASSPGGAGGTDTQYF. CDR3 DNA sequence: TGTGCCAGCAGCCCTGGGGGAGCGGGAGGAACAGATACGCAGTATTTT.

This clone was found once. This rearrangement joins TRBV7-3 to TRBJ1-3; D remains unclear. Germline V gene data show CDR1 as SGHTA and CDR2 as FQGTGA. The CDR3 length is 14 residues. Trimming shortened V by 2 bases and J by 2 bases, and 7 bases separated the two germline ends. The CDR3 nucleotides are TGTGCCAGCAGCTTATCCGGAACTGGAAACACCATATATTTT. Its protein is CASSLSGTGNTIYF.

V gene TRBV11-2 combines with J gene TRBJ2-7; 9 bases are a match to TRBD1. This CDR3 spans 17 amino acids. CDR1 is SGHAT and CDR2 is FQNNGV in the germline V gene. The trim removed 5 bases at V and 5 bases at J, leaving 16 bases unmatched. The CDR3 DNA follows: TGTGCCAGCAGCGCAACCGGGACAGGGCCCCGGGGGAACGAGCAGTACTTC. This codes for CASSATGTGPRGNEQYF.